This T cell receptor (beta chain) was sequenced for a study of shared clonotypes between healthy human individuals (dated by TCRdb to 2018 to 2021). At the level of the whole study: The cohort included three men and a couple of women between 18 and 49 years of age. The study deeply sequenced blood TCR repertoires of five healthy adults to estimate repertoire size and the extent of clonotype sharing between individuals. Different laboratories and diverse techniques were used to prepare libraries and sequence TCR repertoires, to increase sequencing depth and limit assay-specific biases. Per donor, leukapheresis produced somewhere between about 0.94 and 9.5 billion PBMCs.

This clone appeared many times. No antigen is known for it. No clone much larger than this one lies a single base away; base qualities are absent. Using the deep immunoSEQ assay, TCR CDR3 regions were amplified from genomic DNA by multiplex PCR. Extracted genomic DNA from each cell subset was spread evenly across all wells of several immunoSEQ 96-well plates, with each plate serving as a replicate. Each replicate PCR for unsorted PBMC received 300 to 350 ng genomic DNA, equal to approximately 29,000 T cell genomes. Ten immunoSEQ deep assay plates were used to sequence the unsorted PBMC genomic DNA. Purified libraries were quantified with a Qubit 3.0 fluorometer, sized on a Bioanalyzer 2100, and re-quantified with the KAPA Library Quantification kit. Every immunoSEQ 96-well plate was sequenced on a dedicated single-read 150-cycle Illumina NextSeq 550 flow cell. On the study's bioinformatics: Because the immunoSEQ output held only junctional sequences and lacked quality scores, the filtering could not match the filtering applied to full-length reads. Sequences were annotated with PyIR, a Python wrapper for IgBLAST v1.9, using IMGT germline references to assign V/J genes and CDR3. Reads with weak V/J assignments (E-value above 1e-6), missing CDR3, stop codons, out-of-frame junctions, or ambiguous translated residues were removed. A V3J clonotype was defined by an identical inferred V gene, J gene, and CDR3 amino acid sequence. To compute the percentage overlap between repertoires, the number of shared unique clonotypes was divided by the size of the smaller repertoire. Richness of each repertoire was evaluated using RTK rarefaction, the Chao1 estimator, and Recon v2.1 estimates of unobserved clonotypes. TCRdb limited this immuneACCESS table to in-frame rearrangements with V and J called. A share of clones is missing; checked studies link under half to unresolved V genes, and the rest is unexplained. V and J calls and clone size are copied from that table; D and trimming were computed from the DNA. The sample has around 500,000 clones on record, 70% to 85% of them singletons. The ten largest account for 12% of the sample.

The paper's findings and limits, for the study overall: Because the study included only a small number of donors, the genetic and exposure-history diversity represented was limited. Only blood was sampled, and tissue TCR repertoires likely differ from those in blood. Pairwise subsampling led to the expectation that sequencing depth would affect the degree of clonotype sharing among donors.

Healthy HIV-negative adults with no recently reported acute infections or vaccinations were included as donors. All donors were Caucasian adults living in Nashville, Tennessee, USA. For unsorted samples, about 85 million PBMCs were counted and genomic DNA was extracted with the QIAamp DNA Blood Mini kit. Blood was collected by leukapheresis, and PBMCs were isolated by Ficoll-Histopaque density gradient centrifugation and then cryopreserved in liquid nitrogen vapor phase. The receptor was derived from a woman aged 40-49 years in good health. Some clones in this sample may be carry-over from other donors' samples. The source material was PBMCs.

The DNA sequence is as follows: TGCAGCGTTGCTCTCGGCACAGATACGCAGTATTTT. This sequence encodes CSVALGTDTQYF. The chain couples TRBV29-1 to TRBJ2-3, with the identity of the D gene unclear. The germline V gene yields SQVTM for CDR1 and ANQGSEA for CDR2. The CDR3 starts with the cysteine, ends with the phenylalanine, and has 12 residues. Solely the CDR3 DNA is kept, with 36 bases framed from the first base. A distance of 6 bases separates the germline ends of V and J, which lose 4 bases and 1 base respectively.